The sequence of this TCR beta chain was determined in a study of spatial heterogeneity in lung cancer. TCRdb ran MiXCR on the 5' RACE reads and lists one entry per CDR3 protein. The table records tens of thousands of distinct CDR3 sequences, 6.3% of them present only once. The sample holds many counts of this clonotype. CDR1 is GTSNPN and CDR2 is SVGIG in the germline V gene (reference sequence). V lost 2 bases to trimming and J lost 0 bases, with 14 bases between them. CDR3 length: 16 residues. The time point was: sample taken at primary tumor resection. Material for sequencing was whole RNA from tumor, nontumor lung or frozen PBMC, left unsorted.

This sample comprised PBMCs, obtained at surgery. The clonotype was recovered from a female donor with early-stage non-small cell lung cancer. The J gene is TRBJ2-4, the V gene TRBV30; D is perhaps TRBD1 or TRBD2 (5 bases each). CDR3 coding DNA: TGTGCCTGGAGTACGAGGGGTGACCTAGCCAAAAACATTCAGTACTTC. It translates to CAWSTRGDLAKNIQYF.